Sequencing of this TCR beta chain was carried out in a study of blood T cells in healthy people across ages. The CDR3 contains 14 residues. CDR1 and CDR2 (germline): SGHRS, YFSETQ. V lost 0 bases, J lost 4 bases, and 11 bases lay in between. This clonotype showed up many times. What it binds is unknown. Together with a sample-barcoded 5' primer, a J-beta primer mix was included in a second PCR lasting 7 to 11 cycles. TCRdb re-called the 5' RACE reads through MiXCR, storing one row per CDR3 protein. The repertoire includes 650,000 or so distinct CDR3 sequences, under 65% of them detected once, and approximately 12% sits in the top ten. The study's findings and limits: Naive and antigen-experienced cells could not be conclusively compared, given unsorted PBMCs. There were more naive CD4+ cells and higher diversity in long-lived donors than in aged donors.

The rearrangement joins TRBV5-1 to TRBJ2-7; D gene uncertain. This clonotype originated in an elderly woman in good health. Sequencing input: blood. The CDR3 DNA follows: TGCGCCAGCAGCTTGGACGCACGAAGGTACGAGCAGTACTTC. Its translation is CASSLDARRYEQYF.